One sample yielded the 17 T cell receptor beta chains listed below, sequenced in a study of blood T cell repertoires in COVID-19. Sequencing was performed with immunoSEQ multiplex PCR; in TCRdb, only in-frame clones are kept and a portion is missing. Of some 150,000 clones listed, roughly 87% are singletons. Sample: peripheral blood. These receptors were obtained from a woman aged 45-65 years with acute or convalescent COVID-19.

J is TRBJ1-2 and V is TRBV19; 9 nucleotides agree with TRBD1. The CDR3 contains 15 residues. V shed 2 bases, J shed 8 bases, and the junction held 9 bases outside the gene matches. Germline V gene lookup returns CDR1 LNHDA and CDR2 SQIVND (reference sequence). CDR3 region: CASSIPPGQGRGYTF. Here the CDR3 DNA reads TGTGCCAGTAGTATACCTCCGGGACAGGGAAGAGGCTACACCTTC.

The genes are TRBV23-1 and TRBJ2-5; D unresolved. TRBV23-1 is labeled an ORF, and its function is uncertain. V shed 8 bases and J shed 1 base, with 14 bases lying between them. This CDR3 contains 14 residues. This CDR3 reads CASQTPQLQETQYF. CDR3 DNA: TGCGCCAGCCAAACCCCACAGCTCCAAGAGACCCAGTACTTC.

The chain combines TRBV7-3 with TRBJ2-1; 7 bases agree with TRBD1. J gave up 7 bases and V 5 bases, and 14 bases lay outside the gene matches. From germline, CDR1 is SGHTA and CDR2 FQGTGA. This CDR3 has 16 amino acids. CDR3 DNA: TGTGCCAGCAGCCCCTCTAGAGGGGGCTTCAGGAATGAGCAGTTCTTC. Translated: CASSPSRGGFRNEQFF.

V is TRBV5-6 and J is TRBJ1-5; D might be TRBD1 (5 bases). Between the trimmed V and J ends, which lost 0 bases and 0 bases, there was a span of 7 bases. There are 15 residues in the CDR3. CDR1 SGHDT and CDR2 YYEEEE come from the germline V gene. This CDR3 reads CASSLGQYSNQPQHF. CDR3 nucleotide sequence: TGTGCCAGCAGCTTGGGACAGTATAGCAATCAGCCCCAGCATTTT.

The gene calls are TRBV5-1 and TRBJ1-2; 9 positions match TRBD1. CDR3 length: 13 residues. The V gene end was trimmed by 1 base and the J gene end by 8 bases; junction bases not matched to a gene: 3. Germline V CDR1 and CDR2: SGHRS, YFSETQ. In DNA form, the CDR3 reads TGCGCCAGCAGCTTGAGACAGGGGGAGGGCTACACCTTC. Protein: CASSLRQGEGYTF.

The chain recombines TRBV4-1 with TRBJ2-7; no reliable D call. Per germline, CDR1 MGHRA and CDR2 YSYEKL. V lost 4 bases to trimming and J lost 3 bases, with 10 bases between them. The CDR3 is made up of 13 amino acids. This chain's CDR3 is CASSPSENYEQYF. DNA for the CDR3: TGCGCCAGCAGCCCATCGGAGAACTACGAGCAGTACTTC.

The V gene is TRBV27, the J gene TRBJ2-7; D may be TRBD2 (5 bases). Germline values: CDR1 MNHEY, CDR2 SMNVEV (reference sequence). Trimming stripped 2 bases from V and 1 base from J, with 9 bases between. This CDR3 has 14 residues. The chain's CDR3 is CASSLGLASYEQYF. The DNA of the CDR3 is TGTGCCAGCAGTTTAGGACTGGCATCCTACGAGCAGTACTTC.

The J gene is TRBJ2-7, the V gene TRBV11-2; D possibly corresponds to TRBD1 (6 bases). Trimming took off 3 bases at V and 5 bases at J, with 14 bases between the two ends. The germline gives CDR1 SGHAT, CDR2 FQNNGV. There are 14 residues in the CDR3. The DNA of the CDR3 is TGTGCCAGCAGCTTTTTACAGGGTTCCAACGAGCAGTACTTC. Amino acids: CASSFLQGSNEQYF.

V and J are TRBV6-5 and TRBJ2-7; D may be TRBD2 (6 bases). Trimming left V 0 bases short and J 5 bases short, with 11 bases between. Germline CDR1 reads MNHEY; CDR2 reads SVGAGI. The CDR3 consists of 14 residues. Here the CDR3 reads CASSYSASVNEQYF. CDR3 nucleotides: TGTGCCAGCAGTTACTCCGCTAGCGTCAACGAGCAGTACTTC.

The J gene is TRBJ1-6, the V gene TRBV28; D call uncertain. Per germline, CDR1 MDHEN and CDR2 SYDVKM. The CDR3 is made up of 14 amino acids. V lost 5 bases to trimming and J lost 4 bases, with 9 bases between them. The CDR3 loop is CASSPAGYNSPLHF. The CDR3 DNA sequence: TGTGCCAGCAGTCCTGCGGGTTATAATTCACCCCTCCACTTT.

The chain employs TRBV19 and TRBJ1-5, with D possibly TRBD1 on 5 matching bases. Germline assignment: CDR1 LNHDA and CDR2 SQIVND (reference sequence). Between the trimmed V and J ends, which lost 3 bases and 5 bases, there was a span of 14 bases. The CDR3 is 15 residues long. This CDR3 is CASSIGGGIYQPQHF. In DNA form, the CDR3 reads TGTGCCAGTAGTATCGGGGGGGGGATCTATCAGCCCCAGCATTTT. Combining the CDR3 with reference TRBV19 and TRBJ1-5 gives the whole variable domain DGGITQSPKYLFRKEGQNVTLSCEQNLNHDAMYWYRQDPGQGLRLIYYSQIVNDFQKGDIAEGYSVSREKKESFPLTVTSAQKNPTAFYLCASSIGGGIYQPQHFGDGTRLSIL.

V and J are TRBV9 and TRBJ2-7; D ambiguous. The CDR3 loop spans 14 amino acids. CDR1 is SGDLS and CDR2 is YYNGEE in the germline V gene. Deletions cut 0 bases from V and 3 bases from J, with 10 bases between. CDR3 loop: CASSVEPVGYEQYF. The CDR3 DNA reads TGTGCCAGCAGCGTAGAGCCCGTCGGCTACGAGCAGTACTTC.

The J gene is TRBJ1-3, the V gene TRBV12-2; the table's D call of TRBD1 was not tested on the DNA. TRBV12-2 is described as a pseudogene. The CDR3 length is 19 residues. CDR3: CASRLAGGTGYISGNTIYF. The CDR3 nucleotides read TGTGCAAGTCGCTTAGCCGGGGGGACAGGTTATATCTCTGGAAACACCATATATTTT.

This chain uses TRBV19 with TRBJ2-7; possible D gene TRBD1, 6 bases. The CDR3 covers 16 residues. V gave up 0 bases and J gave up 3 bases, with 15 bases separating them. CDR1 and CDR2 from the germline V gene are LNHDA and SQIVND (reference sequence). CDR3 protein: CASSIDGTWGRYEQYF. In DNA form, the CDR3 reads TGTGCCAGTAGTATAGACGGGACATGGGGCCGCTACGAGCAGTACTTC.

This chain connects TRBV7-9 to TRBJ1-6, with D unresolved. This CDR3 contains 14 residues. Trimming shortened V by 5 bases and J by 5 bases, and 10 bases separated the two germline ends. Germline CDR1 reads SEHNR; CDR2 reads FQNEAQ (reference sequence). CDR3 in amino acids: CASSQLADNSPLHF. The CDR3 nucleotides read TGTGCCAGCAGCCAGCTGGCGGATAATTCACCCCTCCACTTT.

The gene calls are TRBV5-1 and TRBJ1-1; TRBD1 matches 8 bases. This CDR3 spans 15 amino acids. V lost 4 bases, J lost 4 bases, and 9 bases stayed unmatched. Germline CDR1 SGHRS, CDR2 YFSETQ. CDR3 loop: CASSLIQGATTEAFF. DNA of the CDR3: TGCGCCAGCAGCCTAATTCAGGGGGCTACCACTGAAGCTTTCTTT.

This clone showed up just once. The chain carries TRBV19 and TRBJ1-5; D possibly corresponds to TRBD1 (5 bases). The CDR3 extends over 13 amino acids. Germline V gene lookup returns CDR1 LNHDA and CDR2 SQIVND (reference sequence). V lost 3 bases to trimming and J lost 7 bases, with 10 bases between them. The DNA for the CDR3 is TGTGCCAGTAGTATCAGGGTAGGCCAGCCCCAGCATTTT. Residues: CASSIRVGQPQHF.